This TCR beta chain is from a study of blood T cell repertoires in COVID-19. Across the whole study: Sites across the United States, Italy and Spain contributed samples from acute and convalescent COVID-19. From T cells, B-cell-depleted T cells, or PBMCs came the material, which was cDNA or gDNA.

Study processing details: How many nucleated cells were present was estimated from reference gene primer amplification. This table comes from immunoSEQ multiplex PCR, and its TCRdb copy is limited to in-frame clones, with some not included. V and J calls and clone size come straight from that table; D and trimming were deduced from the DNA. The table has fewer than 350,000 clones, roughly 91% seen once. CDR1 is SGHRS and CDR2 is YFSETQ in the germline V gene. V was pared by 4 bases and J by 3 bases, with 11 bases between. The CDR3 runs to 14 residues. In this sample, this clone turned up a few times. Sequencing was done on a sample of PBMCs or T cells enriched from blood (not recorded which). This rearrangement joins TRBV5-1 to TRBJ1-5; no clear D. The receptor was isolated from a woman between 40 and 55 years old with acute COVID-19. The CDR3 bases are TGCGCCAGCAGCCAAGACGGGGTCAATCAGCCCCAGCATTTT. This translates into CASSQDGVNQPQHF.